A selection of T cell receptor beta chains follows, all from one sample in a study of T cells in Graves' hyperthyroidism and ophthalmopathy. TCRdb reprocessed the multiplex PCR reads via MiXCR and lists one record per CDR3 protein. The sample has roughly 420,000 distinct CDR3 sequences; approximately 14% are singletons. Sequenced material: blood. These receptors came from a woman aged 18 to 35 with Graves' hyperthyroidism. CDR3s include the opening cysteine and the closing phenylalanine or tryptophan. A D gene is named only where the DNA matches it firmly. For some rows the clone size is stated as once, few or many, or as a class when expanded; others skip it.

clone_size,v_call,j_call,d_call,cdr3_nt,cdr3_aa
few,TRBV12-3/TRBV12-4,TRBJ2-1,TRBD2,TGTGCCAGCAGTCTGACTAGCGGCCGTCCCACGATCTCCTACAATGAGCAGTTCTTC,CASSLTSGRPTISYNEQFF
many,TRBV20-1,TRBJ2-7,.,TGCAGTGCTAGAGCTGCTAGCGACTACGAGCAGTACTTC,CSARAASDYEQYF
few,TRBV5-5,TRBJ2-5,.,TGTGCCAGCAGCAATCACAGGGAGGAGACCCAGTACTTC,CASSNHREETQYF
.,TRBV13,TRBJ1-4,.,TGTGCCAGCAGCGCAACTTATATAGGGGCCCAGATGAGTGAAAAACTGTTTTTT,CASSATYIGAQMSEKLFF
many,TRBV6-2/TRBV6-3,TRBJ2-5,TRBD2,TGTGCCAGCAGTTCCTTAGCGGGAGGCGAAAGGGAGACCCAGTACTTC,CASSSLAGGERETQYF
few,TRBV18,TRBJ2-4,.,TGTGCCAGCTCACCACCTAGCGGACTAGCCAAAAACATTCAGTACTTC,CASSPPSGLAKNIQYF
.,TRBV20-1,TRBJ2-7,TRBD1,TGCAGTGCTTATGGCCTGACAGGGAACTCCTACGAGCAGTACTTC,CSAYGLTGNSYEQYF
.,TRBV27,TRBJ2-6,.,TGTGCCAGCAGGCCCAATGGGGCCAACGTCCTGACTTTC,CASRPNGANVLTF
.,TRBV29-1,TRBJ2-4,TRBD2,TGCAGCGTCGGGGGGGTAGAAAACATTCAGTACTTC,CSVGGVENIQYF
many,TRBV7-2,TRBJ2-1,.,TGTGCCAGCAGCTTAGGGGGGCAGTCTGTTGAGCAGTTCTTC,CASSLGGQSVEQFF
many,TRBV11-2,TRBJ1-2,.,TGTGCCAGCAGCACTACAGGGTACTATGGCTACACCTTC,CASSTTGYYGYTF
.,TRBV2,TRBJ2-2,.,TGTGCCAGCTTAAGGCGGGGAGGAACCGGGGAGCTGTTTTTT,CASLRRGGTGELFF
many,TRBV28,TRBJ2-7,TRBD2,TGTGCCTCCCGGGAGGGTAACTCCTACGAGCAGTACTTC,CASREGNSYEQYF
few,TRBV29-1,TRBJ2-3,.,TGCAGCGTTGACGACCCCGGGACTGGTACTAGCACAGATACGCAGTATTTT,CSVDDPGTGTSTDTQYF
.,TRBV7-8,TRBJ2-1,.,TGTGCCAGCAGCGCTTTATATGAGCAGTTCTTC,CASSALYEQFF
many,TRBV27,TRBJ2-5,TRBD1,TGTGCCAGCAGTTTAGGACAGGGAGGAACCCAGTACTTC,CASSLGQGGTQYF
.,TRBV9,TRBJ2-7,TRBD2,TGTGCCAGCAGCGTAGGGGCTAGCGGGAGAGAGTTGTCCTACGAGCAGTACTTC,CASSVGASGRELSYEQYF
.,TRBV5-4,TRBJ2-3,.,TGTGCCAGCAGCCACCGGGTAGCGGTTAGCACAGATACGCAGTATTTT,CASSHRVAVSTDTQYF
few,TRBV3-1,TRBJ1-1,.,TGTGCCAGCAGCCCCAAGGTGGGGGGCTCTACTGAAGCTTTCTTT,CASSPKVGGSTEAFF
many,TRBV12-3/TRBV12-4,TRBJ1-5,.,TGTGCCAGCAGTGAGTTTGGTTACGGTCAGCCCCAGCATTTT,CASSEFGYGQPQHF
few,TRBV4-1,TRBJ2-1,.,TGCGCCAGCAGCCAAGTCTTGGCGGACTACAATGAGCAGTTCTTC,CASSQVLADYNEQFF
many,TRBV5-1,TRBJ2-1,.,TGCGCCAGCACTAGGACGAGCTCCTACAATGAGCAGTTCTTC,CASTRTSSYNEQFF
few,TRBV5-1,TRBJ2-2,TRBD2,TGCGCCAGCCGGACTAGCGGGCCTGTCACCGGGGAGCTGTTTTTT,CASRTSGPVTGELFF
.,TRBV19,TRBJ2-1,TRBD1,TGTGCCAGTAGTATATGGGGACAGGGGGCCTACAATGAGCAGTTCTTC,CASSIWGQGAYNEQFF
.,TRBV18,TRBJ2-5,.,TGTGCCAGCTCAAGATCCGGCGGGGAGACCCGGTACTTC,CASSRSGGETRYF
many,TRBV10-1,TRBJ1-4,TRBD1,TGCGCCAGCAGCGGACAGGGGGCCCGACCCTCTAATGAAAAACTGTTTTTT,CASSGQGARPSNEKLFF
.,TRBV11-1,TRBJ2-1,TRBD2,TGTGCCAGCAGTCCCGGGACTAGCGGGAGGGCTTCGTACAATGAGCAGTTCTTC,CASSPGTSGRASYNEQFF
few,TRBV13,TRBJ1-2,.,TGTGCCAGCAGCTCAGGTCGAGGGGGAGCCCCCTATGGCTACACCTTC,CASSSGRGGAPYGYTF
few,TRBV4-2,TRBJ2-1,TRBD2,TGTGCCAGCAGCCAAGCAAGCGGGAGATCCTACAATGAGCAGTTCTTC,CASSQASGRSYNEQFF
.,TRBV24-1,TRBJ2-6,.,TGTGCCACCAGTGGTGGGCCTGGGGCCAACGTCCTGACTTTC,CATSGGPGANVLTF
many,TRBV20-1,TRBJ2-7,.,TGCAGTGCCCGGGAGGTCTCAGGGGCTAGGTACGAGCAGTACTTC,CSAREVSGARYEQYF
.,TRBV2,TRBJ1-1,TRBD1,TGTGCCAGCAGTTCCCCGTGGGACAGTATTCCCGGATTAAACACTGAAGCTTTCTTT,CASSSPWDSIPGLNTEAFF
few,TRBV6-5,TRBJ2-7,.,TGTGCCAGCAGTTCCGTCCCGCCTAGACTTTACGAGCAGTACTTC,CASSSVPPRLYEQYF
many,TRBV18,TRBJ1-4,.,TGTGCCAGCTCACCACCGTCGAGGGCAGAGGAACTGTTTTTT,CASSPPSRAEELFF
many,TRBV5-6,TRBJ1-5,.,TGTGCCAGCAGCTCCGGACAGCATTATAGCAATCAGCCCCAGCATTTT,CASSSGQHYSNQPQHF
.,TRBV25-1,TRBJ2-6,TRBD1,TGTGCCAGCACAGGGACAGGGAAGTTGACTGGGGCCAACGTCCTGACTTTC,CASTGTGKLTGANVLTF
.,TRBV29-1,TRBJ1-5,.,TGCAGCTTTATGGGTAATAGCAATCAGCCCCAGCATTTT,CSFMGNSNQPQHF
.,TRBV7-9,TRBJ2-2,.,TGTGCCAGCAGCCCCATGACAGTTCGCGTAGGGTTCACCGGGGAGCTGTTTTTT,CASSPMTVRVGFTGELFF
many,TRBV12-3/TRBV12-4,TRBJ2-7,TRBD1,TGTGCCAGCAGTTTAGACAGGGGGCGCACAGTGCAGTACTTC,CASSLDRGRTVQYF
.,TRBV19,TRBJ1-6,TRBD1,TGTGCCAGTAATCCAGGGGGCAGCGGTTCACCCCTCCACTTT,CASNPGGSGSPLHF
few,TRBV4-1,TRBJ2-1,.,TGCGCCAGCAACCAAGAATCCCAGGCGATTCCCTACAATGAGCAGTTCTTC,CASNQESQAIPYNEQFF
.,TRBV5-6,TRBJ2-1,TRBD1,TGTGCCAGCAGCCCCGGACCGGGACAGGGGCCCCATGAGCAGTTCTTC,CASSPGPGQGPHEQFF
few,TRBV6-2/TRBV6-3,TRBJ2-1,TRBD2,TGTGCCAGCAGTTACTCTAACGGACTAGCGGTCTTCAATGAGCAGTTCTTC,CASSYSNGLAVFNEQFF
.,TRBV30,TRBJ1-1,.,TGTGCCTTCCGCACAGGGAACACTGAAGCTTTCTTT,CAFRTGNTEAFF
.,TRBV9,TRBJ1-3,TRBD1,TGTGCCAGCAGCGGGGGCTTGGGACAGGGGACAAACACCATATATTTT,CASSGGLGQGTNTIYF
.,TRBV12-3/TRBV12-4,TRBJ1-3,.,TGTGCCAGCAGTTTTTTGGGGGCGACGCCTGGAAACACCATATATTTT,CASSFLGATPGNTIYF
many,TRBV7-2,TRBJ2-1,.,TGTGCCAGCAGCCGAGAAGGGGGGAGCTCCTACAATGAGCAGTTCTTC,CASSREGGSSYNEQFF
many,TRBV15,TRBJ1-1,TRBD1,TGTGCCACCAGCAGAGGATCACAGGGGCATCGGGACACTGAAGCTTTCTTT,CATSRGSQGHRDTEAFF
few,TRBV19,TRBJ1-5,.,TGTGCCAGTAGACTTGACGGATATAGCAATCAGCCCCAGCATTTT,CASRLDGYSNQPQHF
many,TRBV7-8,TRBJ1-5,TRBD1,TGTGCCAGCAGCTTGACCACTACAGGGGTCAGGCAGCCCCAGCATTTT,CASSLTTTGVRQPQHF
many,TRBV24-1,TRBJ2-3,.,TGTGCCACCAGTGATTTTGGTGCAGGCCGCCGAGGTCATACTAGCACAGATACGCAGTATTTT,CATSDFGAGRRGHTSTDTQYF
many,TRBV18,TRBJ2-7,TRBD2,TGTGCCAGCTCACCCACCGGGACTAGTTTACGTGAGCAGTACTTC,CASSPTGTSLREQYF
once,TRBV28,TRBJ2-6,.,TGTGCCAGCAACCCCCGGCCCTCTGGGGCCAACGTCCTGACTTTC,CASNPRPSGANVLTF
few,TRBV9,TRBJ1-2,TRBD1,TGTGCCAGCAGCTCCCTTTTAGGGACAGGACCTGGCTACACCTTC,CASSSLLGTGPGYTF
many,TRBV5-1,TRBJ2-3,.,TGCGCCAGCAGCTTGCAGGTAGAATTAGATACGCAGTATTTT,CASSLQVELDTQYF
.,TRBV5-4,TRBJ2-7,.,TGTGCCAGCAGCTCCACAAAGGCCTCCTACGAGCAGTACTTC,CASSSTKASYEQYF
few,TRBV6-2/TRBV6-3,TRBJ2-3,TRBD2,TGTGCCAGCAGTTCCGAGACTAGCGGGGATACGCAGTATTTT,CASSSETSGDTQYF